This entry describes one T cell receptor (beta chain). The sample holds a few counts of this clonotype. This receptor's antigen is unknown. No much larger clone exists at a distance of one base, and base qualities are not known. These data originate in a study of post-analysis software for immune sequencing data (dated by TCRdb to about 2015). Study-level background: The recorded disease courses included relapsing-remitting, secondary progressive and progressive-relapsing multiple sclerosis, and some patients had no subtype annotation. A subset of samples was prepared in parallel using single-end sample barcoding, then pooled and co-amplified after Illumina adapter ligation. The multiple sclerosis patient repertoires were compared with under 13 previously published healthy control repertoires from donors aged roughly 6 to 27 years.

The CDR3, cysteine through phenylalanine, is 14 amino acids long. Left in the record is the CDR3 DNA by itself, 42 bases read in frame from the first base. V and J are truncated by 4 bases and 5 bases respectively, leaving an intervening sequence of 14 bases. CDR1 and CDR2, looked up from the germline V gene (reference sequence), are LNHDA and SQIVND. To demonstrate the VDJtools post-analysis software, TCR beta repertoires were profiled from the peripheral blood of more than 10 young patients with multiple sclerosis. The multiple sclerosis patients were children and adolescents ranging in age from about 6 to 16 years. On the study overall, not on this receptor specifically: Patients showed significantly higher frequencies than controls for several TRBV segments, among them TRBV5-6, TRBV5-1 and TRBV20-1. Normalized Chao1 diversity was significantly lower in multiple sclerosis patients than controls, suggesting substantial peripheral T-cell clonal expansion. The control group was slightly older than the multiple sclerosis patient group. When samples were clustered directly using the F measure, samples prepared in the same batch co-clustered strongly, which prompted a batch-effect correction.

Library creation used PCR. Sequenced on an Illumina HiSeq 2500. Unique molecular identifiers were incorporated into TCR beta cDNA libraries to reduce PCR and sequencing biases. Approximately 500,000 cDNA molecules were obtained per 1 to 10 million input T cells, so each molecule approximated one T cell. The same protocol used for the earlier healthy control dataset was applied to prepare and sequence the patient libraries. Within a given batch, samples were prepared together, multiplexed and sequenced on the same HiSeq lane. The study's processing was this. Raw barcoded reads were processed with MIGEC, and single-read molecular identifier groups were discarded before consensus assembly and CDR3 extraction. Clonotype tables were post-analysed with VDJtools, and diversity was normalized by down-sampling all datasets to the smallest sample size. Repertoire overlap clustering matched CDR3 amino acid but not nucleotide sequences to correct batch-related cross-sample contamination. TCRdb trimmed public reads at Q25 via fastp, called clones via MiXCR and kept in-frame beta chains. Rows with a matching CDR3 protein are joined into one entry that keeps the most common DNA and genes. The V and J calls and clone size come from TCRdb's table, not from the authors' own analysis. This sample lists about 540,000 distinct CDR3 sequences; about a third were detected once. Under 7% of the sample belongs to the ten largest clones.

The sample taken for sequencing was blood. This clonotype was obtained from a girl aged 2 to 17 with multiple sclerosis. The rearranged segments are TRBV19 and TRBJ1-2; the D gene is perhaps TRBD1, from 5 matching bases. The DNA sequence is given as TGTGCCAGTAGTACACAGGAGAATCTTTATGGCTACACCTTC. Its translation is CASSTQENLYGYTF.